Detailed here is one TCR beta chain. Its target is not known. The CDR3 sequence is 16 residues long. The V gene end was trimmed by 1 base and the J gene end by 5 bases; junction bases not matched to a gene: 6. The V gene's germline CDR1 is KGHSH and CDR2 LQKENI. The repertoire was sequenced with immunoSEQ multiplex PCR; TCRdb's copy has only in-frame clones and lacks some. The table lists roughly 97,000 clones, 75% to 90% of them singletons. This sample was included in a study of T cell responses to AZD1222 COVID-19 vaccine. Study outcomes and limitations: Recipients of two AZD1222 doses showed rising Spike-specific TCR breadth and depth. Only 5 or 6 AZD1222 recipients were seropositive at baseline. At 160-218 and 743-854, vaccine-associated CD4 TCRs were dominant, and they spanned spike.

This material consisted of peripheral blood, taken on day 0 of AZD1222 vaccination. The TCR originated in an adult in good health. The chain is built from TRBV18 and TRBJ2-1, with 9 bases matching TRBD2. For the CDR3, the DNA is TGTGCCAGCTCACCACTACCTAGCGGGGCAAACAATGAGCAGTTCTTC. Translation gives CASSPLPSGANNEQFF.